A selection of T cell receptor beta chains follows, all from one sample in a study of control samples from healthy donors and cancer patients. Profiling relied on immunoSEQ multiplex PCR, and the TCRdb table lists in-frame clones only, not all of them. The sample carries 200,000 to 250,000 clones, around 94% recorded once. The sequenced sample consisted of blood. The receptor source for this set is a middle-aged man in good health. Each CDR3 is given with its conserved first and last residue. Each record gives: clone size, V gene, D gene, J gene, CDR3 protein, CDR3 DNA. D genes are given only for firm matches. Some rows mark clone size as missing; the rest say once, few, many or name a class of expanded clone.

clone_size: once; v_call: TRBV2; d_call: -; j_call: TRBJ2-3; cdr3_aa: CASSGQDPDTQYF; cdr3_nt: TGTGCCAGCAGTGGTCAGGATCCCGATACGCAGTATTTT
clone_size: -; v_call: TRBV29-1; d_call: -; j_call: TRBJ1-2; cdr3_aa: CSVEDQQAPYGYTF; cdr3_nt: TGCAGCGTTGAAGATCAGCAGGCCCCCTATGGCTACACCTTC
clone_size: -; v_call: TRBV13; d_call: -; j_call: TRBJ1-1; cdr3_aa: CASSRGMNTEAFF; cdr3_nt: TGTGCCAGCTCCCGGGGGATGAACACTGAAGCTTTCTTT
clone_size: -; v_call: TRBV19; d_call: -; j_call: TRBJ2-5; cdr3_aa: CASSISSRQGGTQYF; cdr3_nt: TGTGCCAGTAGTATATCGAGCCGCCAAGGGGGGACCCAGTACTTC
clone_size: -; v_call: TRBV24-1; d_call: -; j_call: TRBJ2-2; cdr3_aa: CATSDSRRADTGELFF; cdr3_nt: TGTGCCACCAGTGATTCCCGGCGGGCGGACACCGGGGAGCTGTTTTTT
clone_size: -; v_call: TRBV25-1; d_call: -; j_call: TRBJ1-5; cdr3_aa: CASSDGPNQAQHF; cdr3_nt: TGTGCCAGCAGTGACGGACCGAACCAGGCCCAGCATTTT
clone_size: -; v_call: TRBV18; d_call: -; j_call: TRBJ1-5; cdr3_aa: CASSPPGRANQPQHF; cdr3_nt: TGTGCCAGCTCACCGCCAGGGAGGGCCAATCAGCCCCAGCATTTT
clone_size: -; v_call: TRBV4-2; d_call: TRBD2; j_call: TRBJ2-2; cdr3_aa: CASSLGTSGTGELFF; cdr3_nt: TGTGCCAGCAGCCTGGGGACTAGCGGCACCGGGGAGCTGTTTTTT
clone_size: -; v_call: TRBV15; d_call: TRBD1; j_call: TRBJ1-4; cdr3_aa: CATHDRVGEKLFF; cdr3_nt: TGTGCCACCCACGACAGGGTAGGTGAAAAACTGTTTTTT
clone_size: -; v_call: TRBV9; d_call: -; j_call: TRBJ2-7; cdr3_aa: CASSLIRDGGEQYF; cdr3_nt: TGTGCCAGCAGCCTTATCCGGGACGGTGGAGAGCAGTACTTC
clone_size: -; v_call: TRBV25-1; d_call: -; j_call: TRBJ1-1; cdr3_aa: CASAEGGNTEAFF; cdr3_nt: TGTGCCAGCGCCGAGGGAGGGAACACTGAAGCTTTCTTT
clone_size: -; v_call: TRBV19; d_call: TRBD1; j_call: TRBJ1-1; cdr3_aa: CASRLGTANTEAFF; cdr3_nt: TGTGCCAGTAGGCTCGGGACAGCGAACACTGAAGCTTTCTTT
clone_size: -; v_call: TRBV28; d_call: -; j_call: TRBJ1-1; cdr3_aa: CASSPVGGGTEAFF; cdr3_nt: TGTGCCAGCAGTCCCGTGGGGGGTGGCACTGAAGCTTTCTTT
clone_size: -; v_call: TRBV19; d_call: TRBD1; j_call: TRBJ1-2; cdr3_aa: CASSMDRFGDYGYTF; cdr3_nt: TGTGCCAGTAGTATGGACAGGTTCGGTGACTATGGCTACACCTTC
clone_size: -; v_call: TRBV5-1; d_call: TRBD2; j_call: TRBJ2-7; cdr3_aa: CASRPLAGGTYEQYF; cdr3_nt: TGCGCCAGCAGACCTCTAGCGGGGGGCACCTACGAGCAGTACTTC
clone_size: -; v_call: TRBV10-3; d_call: -; j_call: TRBJ2-7; cdr3_aa: CAISEGQEFYEQYF; cdr3_nt: TGTGCCATCAGTGAGGGACAAGAATTCTACGAGCAGTACTTC
clone_size: -; v_call: TRBV19; d_call: -; j_call: TRBJ1-2; cdr3_aa: CASSPSGQGLNYGYTF; cdr3_nt: TGTGCCAGTAGTCCCTCGGGTCAGGGTTTGAATTATGGCTACACCTTC
clone_size: -; v_call: TRBV7-8; d_call: TRBD1; j_call: TRBJ2-3; cdr3_aa: CASSIRGTGAGADTQYF; cdr3_nt: TGTGCCAGCAGCATTAGGGGGACAGGGGCGGGCGCAGATACGCAGTATTTT
clone_size: -; v_call: TRBV18; d_call: TRBD1; j_call: TRBJ1-1; cdr3_aa: CASSPIHITGGNTEAFF; cdr3_nt: TGTGCCAGCTCGCCAATCCATATTACAGGGGGGAACACTGAAGCTTTCTTT
clone_size: -; v_call: TRBV5-1; d_call: -; j_call: TRBJ2-5; cdr3_aa: CASSLDVLEWTQYF; cdr3_nt: TGCGCCAGCAGCTTGGACGTTTTGGAATGGACCCAGTACTTC
clone_size: -; v_call: TRBV9; d_call: -; j_call: TRBJ2-2; cdr3_aa: CASSVGGNTGELFF; cdr3_nt: TGTGCCAGCAGCGTAGGGGGGAACACCGGGGAGCTGTTTTTT
clone_size: -; v_call: TRBV19; d_call: TRBD1; j_call: TRBJ1-6; cdr3_aa: CASSPGQGGLSLHF; cdr3_nt: TGTGCCAGTAGTCCCGGACAGGGTGGTTTATCCCTCCACTTT
clone_size: -; v_call: TRBV28; d_call: -; j_call: TRBJ1-1; cdr3_aa: CASSLTLSNTEAFF; cdr3_nt: TGTGCCAGCAGTTTAACCCTATCGAACACTGAAGCTTTCTTT
clone_size: -; v_call: TRBV19; d_call: TRBD2; j_call: TRBJ2-2; cdr3_aa: CASTAARGTRLTGELFF; cdr3_nt: TGTGCCAGTACCGCCGCCCGGGGGACTAGACTAACCGGGGAGCTGTTTTTT
clone_size: -; v_call: TRBV29-1; d_call: -; j_call: TRBJ2-3; cdr3_aa: CSGTAGLVFTDTQYF; cdr3_nt: TGCAGCGGTACGGCGGGGCTAGTCTTCACAGATACGCAGTATTTT
clone_size: -; v_call: TRBV19; d_call: -; j_call: TRBJ1-6; cdr3_aa: CASSIPGQGNSPLHF; cdr3_nt: TGTGCCAGTAGTATCCCCGGGCAGGGAAATTCACCCCTCCACTTT
clone_size: -; v_call: TRBV28; d_call: -; j_call: TRBJ1-2; cdr3_aa: CASGPTGLTNYGYTF; cdr3_nt: TGTGCCAGCGGACCTACAGGTCTAACTAACTATGGCTACACCTTC
clone_size: -; v_call: TRBV6-4; d_call: -; j_call: TRBJ2-7; cdr3_aa: CASLRSVPYEQYF; cdr3_nt: TGTGCCAGTCTCCGCAGTGTTCCCTACGAGCAGTACTTC
clone_size: -; v_call: TRBV6-6; d_call: -; j_call: TRBJ1-4; cdr3_aa: CASSYAAPGYEKLFF; cdr3_nt: TGTGCCAGCAGTTACGCAGCCCCGGGTTATGAAAAACTGTTTTTT
clone_size: few; v_call: TRBV6-6; d_call: TRBD1; j_call: TRBJ1-1; cdr3_aa: CASSTLDRGNTEAFF; cdr3_nt: TGTGCCAGCAGTACCCTAGACAGGGGGAACACTGAAGCTTTCTTT
clone_size: -; v_call: TRBV7-2; d_call: -; j_call: TRBJ1-3; cdr3_aa: CASSFNRNTIYF; cdr3_nt: TGTGCCAGCAGCTTTAATAGAAACACCATATATTTT
clone_size: -; v_call: TRBV24-1; d_call: TRBD1; j_call: TRBJ1-5; cdr3_aa: CATSDPGQGAYQPQHF; cdr3_nt: TGTGCCACCAGTGACCCGGGACAGGGGGCGTATCAGCCCCAGCATTTT
clone_size: once; v_call: TRBV23-1; d_call: TRBD1; j_call: TRBJ1-6; cdr3_aa: CASSQTETGKHRHF; cdr3_nt: TGCGCCAGCAGTCAAACAGAGACAGGGAAGCATCGCCACTTT
clone_size: -; v_call: TRBV13; d_call: -; j_call: TRBJ1-5; cdr3_aa: CASSFRGIGNQPQHF; cdr3_nt: TGTGCCAGCAGCTTCAGAGGGATAGGAAATCAGCCCCAGCATTTT
clone_size: -; v_call: TRBV28; d_call: -; j_call: TRBJ2-7; cdr3_aa: CASSPRDISYEQYF; cdr3_nt: TGTGCCAGCAGCCCAAGGGACATCTCCTACGAGCAGTACTTC
clone_size: -; v_call: TRBV2; d_call: -; j_call: TRBJ2-5; cdr3_aa: CASVVLETQYF; cdr3_nt: TGTGCCAGCGTAGTCCTAGAGACCCAGTACTTC
clone_size: -; v_call: TRBV3-1/TRBV3-2; d_call: TRBD1; j_call: TRBJ1-1; cdr3_aa: CASSQPGGYTEAFF; cdr3_nt: TGTGCCAGCAGCCAACCAGGGGGTTATACTGAAGCTTTCTTT
clone_size: -; v_call: TRBV12-3/TRBV12-4; d_call: -; j_call: TRBJ2-3; cdr3_aa: CASSRDTQYF; cdr3_nt: TGTGCCAGCAGTAGGGATACGCAGTATTTT
clone_size: -; v_call: TRBV10-2; d_call: -; j_call: TRBJ2-5; cdr3_aa: CASGPGAETQYF; cdr3_nt: TGCGCCAGCGGGCCTGGGGCAGAGACCCAGTACTTC
clone_size: -; v_call: TRBV3-1/TRBV3-2; d_call: -; j_call: TRBJ2-1; cdr3_aa: CASSPSVGTMKRNEQFF; cdr3_nt: TGTGCCAGCAGCCCATCTGTTGGGACCATGAAACGAAATGAGCAGTTCTTC
clone_size: once; v_call: TRBV5-1; d_call: TRBD2; j_call: TRBJ2-7; cdr3_aa: CASSLPSGGYEQYF; cdr3_nt: TGCGCCAGCAGCTTGCCCAGCGGGGGTTACGAGCAGTACTTC
clone_size: once; v_call: TRBV6-2/TRBV6-3; d_call: -; j_call: TRBJ2-1; cdr3_aa: CASSYLGRYNEQFF; cdr3_nt: TGTGCCAGCAGTTATCTAGGCCGCTACAATGAGCAGTTCTTC
clone_size: -; v_call: TRBV6-2/TRBV6-3; d_call: -; j_call: TRBJ2-7; cdr3_aa: CASSMGHQQGRQYF; cdr3_nt: TGTGCCAGCAGTATGGGACACCAGCAAGGGAGGCAGTACTTC
clone_size: -; v_call: TRBV5-5; d_call: -; j_call: TRBJ2-6; cdr3_aa: CASGTGANVLTF; cdr3_nt: TGTGCCTCGGGAACTGGGGCCAACGTCCTGACTTTC
clone_size: -; v_call: TRBV5-4; d_call: -; j_call: TRBJ1-1; cdr3_aa: CASNTPGGVNTEAFF; cdr3_nt: TGTGCCAGCAACACTCCGGGGGGTGTGAACACTGAAGCTTTCTTT
clone_size: -; v_call: TRBV9; d_call: -; j_call: TRBJ1-5; cdr3_aa: CASSVGQGNQPQHF; cdr3_nt: TGTGCCAGCAGCGTAGGCCAGGGCAATCAGCCCCAGCATTTT
clone_size: -; v_call: TRBV15; d_call: -; j_call: TRBJ1-2; cdr3_aa: CATSGGPYGYTF; cdr3_nt: TGTGCCACCAGCGGGGGACCCTATGGCTACACCTTC
clone_size: -; v_call: TRBV6-5; d_call: -; j_call: TRBJ1-2; cdr3_aa: CASKPPGGSGYTF; cdr3_nt: TGTGCCAGCAAACCCCCGGGGGGCAGTGGCTACACCTTC
clone_size: -; v_call: TRBV10-3; d_call: TRBD2; j_call: TRBJ2-3; cdr3_aa: CATGGGTDTQYF; cdr3_nt: TGTGCCACCGGGGGGGGCACAGATACGCAGTATTTT
clone_size: -; v_call: TRBV29-1; d_call: -; j_call: TRBJ1-1; cdr3_aa: CSVSTGRTTEAFF; cdr3_nt: TGCAGCGTTTCCACAGGGAGAACCACTGAAGCTTTCTTT
clone_size: few; v_call: TRBV5-1; d_call: -; j_call: TRBJ1-6; cdr3_aa: CASSSGDRSPLHF; cdr3_nt: TGCGCCAGCAGCTCAGGGGATAGGTCACCCCTCCACTTT
clone_size: -; v_call: TRBV9; d_call: -; j_call: TRBJ2-1; cdr3_aa: CASSGPPGRGPYNEQFF; cdr3_nt: TGTGCCAGCAGCGGCCCCCCGGGGCGGGGGCCCTACAATGAGCAGTTCTTC
clone_size: -; v_call: TRBV6-5; d_call: TRBD2; j_call: TRBJ2-2; cdr3_aa: CASSNLAGGGELFF; cdr3_nt: TGTGCCAGCAGTAACCTAGCGGGGGGCGGGGAGCTGTTTTTT
clone_size: -; v_call: TRBV28; d_call: TRBD2; j_call: TRBJ2-1; cdr3_aa: CASSLWRGSSYNEQFF; cdr3_nt: TGTGCCAGCAGTTTATGGCGGGGGAGCTCCTACAATGAGCAGTTCTTC
clone_size: -; v_call: TRBV30; d_call: -; j_call: TRBJ1-1; cdr3_aa: CAGADPFEAFF; cdr3_nt: TGTGCCGGGGCAGATCCCTTTGAAGCTTTCTTT
clone_size: -; v_call: TRBV7-8; d_call: -; j_call: TRBJ2-5; cdr3_aa: CASSLEGDRQETQYF; cdr3_nt: TGTGCCAGCAGCTTAGAGGGAGACCGCCAAGAGACCCAGTACTTC